The clone carrying this TCR beta chain was picked up a small number of times. Its antigen is as yet unknown. Together with a sample-barcoded 5' primer, a J-beta primer mix was included in a second PCR lasting about 7 to 11 cycles. TCRdb called the 5' RACE reads again in MiXCR, with one record for every CDR3 protein. The sample contains about 2 million distinct CDR3 sequences, around half of which appear only once. This sample is drawn from a study of blood T cells in healthy people across ages. Overall study results and limits: Strong correlation was found linking TCR beta diversity to naive T cell percentage. Fewer expanded clones and more diversity marked long-lived versus aged donors.

The authors drew about 9.9 milliliters of peripheral blood from each donor. Per sample, extraction of total RNA gave at least 5.5 micrograms in every case. The germline CDR1 and CDR2 sequences are DFQATT and SNEGSKA (reference sequence). This CDR3 has 16 residues. V was cut by 3 bases and J by 3 bases, with 19 bases left in between. The sample was blood. The TCR comes from a woman aged 35 to 49 in good health. The chain has TRBV20-1 and TRBJ2-3; the D gene is possibly TRBD2 (6 bases). CDR3 sequence (DNA): TGCAGTGCTAGGCCCGGAGGGGCAGTTGCAACAGATACGCAGTATTTT. Residues: CSARPGGAVATDTQYF.